This TCR beta chain appears in the sequencing data of a study of post-analysis software for immune sequencing data (dated by TCRdb to about 2015). Context from the whole study: Relapsing-remitting, secondary progressive and progressive-relapsing multiple sclerosis were recorded as disease courses, and subtype annotation was lacking for some patients. A subset of samples was prepared in parallel using single-end sample barcoding, then pooled and co-amplified after Illumina adapter ligation. The patient repertoires were set against about 10 previously published healthy control repertoires from donors whose ages ranged from roughly 6 to 26 years. The paper's findings and limits, for the study overall: Direct clustering with F measure showed strong co-clustering of samples prepared in the same batch, prompting a batch-effect correction. Significantly lower normalized Chao1 diversity was found in multiple sclerosis patients than in controls, suggesting substantial peripheral T-cell clonal expansion. A handful of TRBV segments, including TRBV5-6, TRBV5-1 and TRBV20-1, were significantly more frequent in patients than controls. The multiple sclerosis patient group was slightly younger than the control group.

The library was prepared using PCR. For sequencing, an Illumina HiSeq 2500 was employed. To reduce PCR and sequencing biases, unique molecular identifiers were incorporated into the TCR beta cDNA libraries. Every 1 to 10 million input T cells yielded roughly 500,000 cDNA molecules, meaning each molecule approximated one T cell. The patient libraries were prepared and sequenced using the same protocol as the earlier healthy control dataset. Within a given batch, samples were prepared together, multiplexed and sequenced on the same HiSeq lane. Processing in the source paper ran as follows. Raw barcoded reads were processed with MIGEC, discarding single-read molecular identifier groups before consensus assembly and CDR3 extraction. Clonotype tables were post-analysed with VDJtools, normalizing diversity by down-sampling all datasets to the smallest sample size. Repertoire overlap clustering matched CDR3 amino acid but not nucleotide sequences to correct batch-related cross-sample contamination. The public sequencing data were trimmed at Q25 with fastp and processed into clonotypes with MiXCR by TCRdb, which kept only in-frame beta chains. Every distinct CDR3 protein forms one entry, paired with its most common genes and DNA. Clone size and V and J calls follow TCRdb, not the original study. The sample table shows some 690,000 distinct CDR3 sequences, and 25% to 30% are seen once. 0.5% to 0.6% of the sample is in the top ten clones.

This clonotype was counted a few times. This receptor's antigen is unknown. Base qualities were left out, and no much larger clone turns up one base away. The CDR3 goes from the cysteine to the phenylalanine over 20 residues. Only the CDR3 part of the read is kept: 60 bases, read in frame from the first base. The germline V gene specifies SGHRS as CDR1 and YFSETQ as CDR2. To demonstrate the VDJtools post-analysis software, TCR beta repertoires were profiled from the peripheral blood of some 12 young patients with multiple sclerosis. The patients with multiple sclerosis were children and adolescents between about 6 and 17 years of age.

The sequencing sample was made of blood. In this chain, TRBV5-1 is recombined with TRBJ2-4; 7 central bases correspond to TRBD2. The tail of the sequence fits TRBJ2-7 better, so the J call may be wrong. This receptor was obtained from a girl aged 5-17 years with multiple sclerosis. In nucleotide form, the sequence is TGCGCCAGCAGCTTGGCCCCTCGGGGGGTTAGAACGACGTACCCGTACGAGCAGTACTTC. This codes for CASSLAPRGVRTTYPYEQYF.